The present entry profiles one T cell receptor beta chain with its context. The sample belongs to a study of shared clonotypes between healthy human individuals. Replicate PCRs run on sorted subsets employed 200 to 250 ng DNA, 30,000 to 35,000 T cell genomes. In the original workflow: Owing to the provision of junction-only sequences devoid of quality scores by immunoSEQ, filtering differed. The method was immunoSEQ multiplex PCR; TCRdb's version includes in-frame clones alone and lacks a portion of them. Clone size and the V and J calls come from that table; the DNA yielded D and trimming. The top ten clones hold more than 0.12% of a sample with a few million clones, approximately 94% of them seen once. The receptor comes from a man younger than 35 in good health. The source material was naive CD4+ T cells sorted from blood. The subset was: CD45RA+ positively selected.

CDR3 protein: CAISELGNGGSSVPYEQYF. CDR3 in DNA: TGTGCCATCAGTGAATTGGGGAACGGGGGATCGTCGGTTCCCTACGAGCAGTACTTC. This chain uses TRBV10-3 with TRBJ2-7; a weak D match, TRBD2 (6 bases). There are 19 residues in the CDR3. Germline assignment: CDR1 ENHRY and CDR2 SYGVKD. V lost 3 bases to trimming and J lost 2 bases, with 26 bases between them.